The rows below give T cell receptor beta chains drawn from one sample of a study of blood T cell repertoires in COVID-19. Using immunoSEQ multiplex PCR, the repertoire was profiled, and TCRdb retains in-frame clones only, with some absent. Counted here are under 200,000 clones, about 89% occurring once; the ten biggest clones make up 0.77%. The specimen sequenced was PBMCs or T cells enriched from blood (not recorded which). The receptors here all came from a young woman who had recovered from COVID-19. Both conserved end residues are part of each CDR3. A D gene is named only where the DNA matches it firmly. Some rows have no size entry. The others give once, few or many, or a class for an expanded clone.

D	size	V	J	CDR3	DNA
.	.	TRBV7-8	TRBJ1-1	CASSHRQRNTEAFF	TGTGCCAGCAGCCACCGACAGAGGAACACTGAAGCTTTCTTT
.	.	TRBV6-5	TRBJ2-2	CASTGRQGNTGELFF	TGTGCCAGCACCGGGAGGCAGGGGAATACCGGGGAGCTGTTTTTT
TRBD1	few	TRBV2	TRBJ1-1	CASDRGLNTEAFF	TGTGCCAGCGACAGGGGGCTGAACACTGAAGCTTTCTTT
TRBD2	.	TRBV6-6	TRBJ2-7	CASSSPPGLAGWQQYF	TGTGCCAGCAGTTCTCCGCCGGGACTAGCGGGATGGCAGCAGTACTTC
.	.	TRBV5-5	TRBJ2-5	CASSLGGRGGQETQYF	TGTGCCAGCAGCCTAGGCGGGAGAGGGGGGCAAGAGACCCAGTACTTC
.	.	TRBV2	TRBJ2-1	CASSGDYNEQFF	TGTGCCAGCAGTGGCGACTACAATGAGCAGTTCTTC
.	.	TRBV5-1	TRBJ2-7	CASSPTGRGHEQYF	TGCGCCAGCAGCCCTACGGGTAGGGGCCACGAGCAGTACTTC
TRBD2	.	TRBV6-5	TRBJ2-1	CASIRTSGSPEQFF	TGTGCCAGCATACGGACTAGCGGGAGTCCTGAGCAGTTCTTC
.	few	TRBV14	TRBJ2-3	CASSQEGAGTDTQYF	TGTGCCAGCAGCCAAGAGGGGGCTGGCACAGATACGCAGTATTTT
.	once	TRBV7-9	TRBJ2-1	CASSLGGEQFF	TGTGCCAGCAGCTTGGGGGGTGAGCAGTTCTTC
TRBD2	.	TRBV10-3	TRBJ2-1	CAIGGGSGNEQFF	TGTGCCATCGGTGGCGGGAGTGGAAATGAGCAGTTCTTC
.	.	TRBV7-9	TRBJ2-1	CASSLGSLEGNEQFF	TGTGCCAGCAGCTTGGGGTCCCTGGAGGGCAATGAGCAGTTCTTC
.	.	TRBV12-3/TRBV12-4	TRBJ2-2	CASTLVGAGELFF	TGTGCCAGCACCCTAGTCGGGGCCGGGGAGCTGTTTTTT
.	.	TRBV30	TRBJ2-3	CAWSVGAAYTDTQYF	TGTGCCTGGAGTGTGGGAGCGGCTTACACAGATACGCAGTATTTT
TRBD2	.	TRBV3-1/TRBV3-2	TRBJ2-5	CASSQDPPGLAVQETQYF	TGTGCCAGCAGCCAAGATCCACCTGGACTAGCGGTCCAAGAGACCCAGTACTTC
TRBD1	.	TRBV6-1	TRBJ2-3	CASSEQDRSDTQYF	TGTGCCAGCAGTGAACAGGACAGGTCAGATACGCAGTATTTT
.	.	TRBV12-3/TRBV12-4	TRBJ1-2	CASSVREGGYTF	TGTGCCAGCAGTGTCAGGGAGGGCGGCTACACCTTC
.	.	TRBV12-2	TRBJ2-3	CASRPPRGSSADTQYF	TGTGCAAGTCGCCCCCCCAGGGGGTCTTCAGCAGATACGCAGTATTTT
TRBD2	.	TRBV10-3	TRBJ2-1	CAIRPGTSGSGDEQFF	TGTGCCATCAGACCCGGGACTAGCGGGAGTGGGGATGAGCAGTTCTTC
TRBD2	.	TRBV7-2	TRBJ2-7	CASSLVLAGDEQYF	TGTGCCAGCAGCTTAGTTCTAGCGGGAGACGAGCAGTACTTC
.	.	TRBV11-1	TRBJ2-1	CASSSNSFQEQFF	TGTGCCAGCAGCTCGAATAGCTTTCAGGAGCAGTTCTTC
TRBD2	.	TRBV7-2	TRBJ2-7	CASSLGLAGIYEQYF	TGTGCCAGCAGCTTAGGACTAGCGGGAATCTACGAGCAGTACTTC